This passage covers 26 T cell receptor beta chains from one sample sequenced in a study of T cells in Graves' hyperthyroidism and ophthalmopathy. TCR beta CDR3 sequences were amplified from RNA transcripts. Researchers ran a first-round RT-PCR on the TCR CDR3 using the HTBI primer set. TCRdb called the multiplex PCR reads again in MiXCR, with one record for every CDR3 protein. The table shows fewer than 650,000 distinct CDR3 sequences, with about 14% occurring only once. The specimen was blood. Receptors were obtained from a young woman with Graves' hyperthyroidism that later progressed to Graves' ophthalmopathy.

This clonotype has a count of ten or more. This chain uses TRBV6-1 with TRBJ2-5; D may be TRBD1 (5 bases). This CDR3 contains 16 residues. Deletions cut 3 bases from V and 5 bases from J, with 19 bases between. The germline V gene encodes CDR1 MNHNS and CDR2 SASEGT. The DNA of the CDR3 is TGTGCCAGCAGTGAGTTTCTGGGAACAGGTACCGAGACCCAGTACTTC. Amino acids: CASSEFLGTGTETQYF.

Many counts were recorded for this clonotype. The J gene is TRBJ2-3, the V gene TRBV5-1; D tentatively reads TRBD1 or TRBD2 (5 bases each). This CDR3 has 13 amino acids. CDR1 SGHRS and CDR2 YFSETQ come from the germline V gene. The ends were cut back, 0 bases at V and 9 bases at J, with 11 bases in the middle. CDR3 nucleotides: TGCGCCAGCAGCTTGGACCCTAGGGACACGCAGTATTTT. This codes for CASSLDPRDTQYF.

The chain employs TRBV27 and TRBJ1-5; no definite D call. The CDR3 extends over 13 amino acids. Between the trimmed V and J ends, which lost 4 bases and 5 bases, there was a span of 9 bases. Germline CDR1 MNHEY, CDR2 SMNVEV (reference sequence). DNA of the CDR3: TGTGCCAGCAGTTATGCAGTTGATCAGCCCCAGCATTTT. Its translation is CASSYAVDQPQHF.

J is TRBJ1-1 and V is TRBV24-1; 7 bases line up with TRBD1. Per germline, CDR1 KGHDR and CDR2 SFDVKD. With 10 bases clipped from V and 4 bases from J, the junction kept 5 bases outside the gene matches. CDR3 size: 12 residues. For the CDR3, the DNA is TGTGCCACACGACAGGGAGGCACTGAAGCTTTCTTT. Protein sequence: CATRQGGTEAFF.

Remarks on this clonotype: This may be a read error, as it is one base from a much larger clone. J is TRBJ2-1 and V is TRBV30, with TRBD1 identical over 10 bases. This CDR3 is 13 amino acids long. Germline V lookup: CDR1 GTSNPN, CDR2 SVGIG (reference sequence). The CDR3 region has the DNA TGTGACTGTAGGACAGGGGGTTACAATGAGCAGTTCTTC. Its translation: CDCRTGGYNEQFF.

For this clonotype: Compared with germline, one end of the junction differs, possibly owing to a read error. The rearrangement links TRBV2 to TRBJ1-4; maybe TRBD1 (6 bases). This CDR3 contains 17 residues. Germline V gives CDR1 SNHLY, CDR2 FYNNEI. CDR3 DNA sequence: TGTGCCAGCGGTGACAGGCGGCTGTTAGCAACTAATGAAGAACTGTTTTTT. Amino acid sequence: CASGDRRLLATNEELFF.

This clonotype was picked up many times. The chain is built from TRBV9 and TRBJ1-1; 7 positions agree with TRBD1. Looked up from germline, CDR1 is SGDLS and CDR2 is YYNGEE. V gave up 0 bases and J gave up 4 bases; unmatched junction bases: 0. The CDR3 contains 13 residues. Here the CDR3 reads CASSVGQGTEAFF. For the CDR3, the DNA is TGTGCCAGCAGCGTAGGACAGGGCACTGAAGCTTTCTTT.

This clonotype was seen repeatedly, ten times or more. The rearrangement links TRBV4-2 to TRBJ2-5; no definite D call. CDR3 length equals 12 residues. V gave up 1 base and J gave up 7 bases, with 7 bases separating them. Germline-derived CDR1 and CDR2 are LGHNA and YNFKEQ. CDR3 sequence (DNA): TGTGCCAGCAGCCAAGGGTCAGGGACCCAGTACTTC. It translates to CASSQGSGTQYF.

As concerns this clonotype: This CDR3 fails to terminate in the conserved phenylalanine or tryptophan, so it likely reflects a read error. The chain joins TRBV7-2 to TRBJ2-5, with 8 positions matching TRBD2. Germline V lookup: CDR1 SGHTA, CDR2 FQGNSA. This CDR3 comprises 15 residues. The junction had 8 bases not matched to a gene; V was cut back by 4 bases and J by 4 bases. CDR3 in amino acids: CASSCPGGGRETQYL. CDR3 in DNA: TGTGCCAGCAGCTGTCCGGGGGGGGGGCGAGAGACCCAGTACCTC.

The sample holds many counts of this clonotype. The V and J genes are TRBV19 and TRBJ2-7, with no clear D. CDR1 and CDR2 (germline): LNHDA, SQIVND (reference sequence). The CDR3 covers 15 residues. Trimming shortened V by 1 base and J by 2 bases, and 12 bases separated the two germline ends. The CDR3 is CASSIGGIGTYEQYF. The CDR3 region has the DNA TGTGCCAGTAGTATAGGTGGGATTGGGACCTACGAGCAGTACTTC.

The chain links TRBV5-1 to TRBJ1-2, with a tentative D call TRBD1 (5 bases). The CDR3 spans 13 residues. V shed 4 bases and J shed 8 bases, with 15 bases lying between them. Germline CDR1 is SGHRS and CDR2 is YFSETQ. The CDR3 loop reads CASSPGGADGYTF. Here the CDR3 DNA reads TGCGCCAGCAGCCCGGGGGGAGCGGACGGCTACACCTTC.

The sample holds a few counts of this clonotype. The chain carries TRBV25-1 and TRBJ1-2, with D perhaps TRBD1 (5 bases). CDR3 length equals 16 residues. The V and J ends lost 2 bases and 2 bases respectively, with 15 bases between them. Germline-derived CDR1 and CDR2 are MGHDK and SYGVNS. The CDR3 protein is CASSEGGKWENYGYTF. The DNA for the CDR3 is TGTGCCAGCAGTGAAGGGGGTAAATGGGAGAACTATGGCTACACCTTC.

The gene calls are TRBV29-1 and TRBJ2-2; no clear D. The CDR3 contains 13 residues. The germline V gene has CDR1 SQVTM and CDR2 ANQGSEA. V was trimmed by 7 bases and J by 5 bases, leaving 14 bases between them. The CDR3 protein is CSASTTVTGELFF. CDR3 DNA sequence: TGCAGCGCCTCCACGACGGTGACCGGGGAGCTGTTTTTT.

This clonotype was found many times. The chain couples TRBV12-3 or TRBV12-4 to TRBJ2-7; D is possibly TRBD1 (6 bases). Trimming removed 9 bases from V and 0 bases from J, with 12 bases in between. The CDR3 is made up of 13 amino acids. CDR3 sequence: CASSKDSSYEQYF. The CDR3 DNA sequence: TGTGCCAGTAGTAAGGACAGCTCCTACGAGCAGTACTTC.

The rearrangement joins TRBV5-1 to TRBJ1-2, with TRBD1 as a possible D gene (5 bases). Trimming removed 0 bases at V and 8 bases at J, with 20 bases between. Germline lookup yields CDR1 SGHRS and CDR2 YFSETQ. CDR3 size: 16 residues. The CDR3 DNA reads TGCGCCAGCAGCTTGGATGCCGCGGAGGGGTCTGGGGGCTACACCTTC. Translating it yields CASSLDAAEGSGGYTF.

This rearrangement joins TRBV7-3 to TRBJ2-7; TRBD2 matches at 9 bases. This CDR3 is built from 14 residues. Germline CDR1 is SGHTA and CDR2 is FQGTGA. V trimming: 5 bases; J trimming: 5 bases; junction bases outside the gene matches: 7. The CDR3 reads CASSPGLAFDEQYF. The DNA of the CDR3 is TGTGCCAGCAGCCCAGGACTAGCGTTCGACGAGCAGTACTTC.

This clonotype has at least ten counts. V gene TRBV6-1 combines with J gene TRBJ2-5; D may be TRBD2 (5 bases). Germline V gene data show CDR1 as MNHNS and CDR2 as SASEGT. The CDR3 has 13 amino acids. V gave up 5 bases and J gave up 5 bases, with 12 bases separating them. The CDR3 loop is CASSLTGRETQYF. The DNA of the CDR3 is TGTGCCAGCAGTTTAACGGGAAGGGAGACCCAGTACTTC.

This clonotype has at least ten counts. The chain uses TRBV11-2 and TRBJ1-1; D is undetermined. The V end was cut by 5 bases, the J end by 7 bases, with 17 bases between. Germline CDR1 reads SGHAT; CDR2 reads FQNNGV. This CDR3 spans 14 amino acids. The CDR3 sequence is CASSTLEVVGEAFF. The CDR3 bases are TGTGCCAGCAGCACATTGGAGGTCGTGGGTGAAGCTTTCTTT.

This clonotype appeared many times. In DNA, the CDR3 is TGTGCCATCAGTGGGACAGCGGACAACACCGGGGAGCTGTTTTTT. It codes for CAISGTADNTGELFF. The gene calls are TRBV10-3 and TRBJ2-2, with a tentative D call TRBD1 (6 bases). Germline CDR1 and CDR2: ENHRY and SYGVKD. The CDR3 covers 15 residues. Trimming stripped 4 bases from V and 2 bases from J, with 11 bases between.

In this sample, this clonotype turned up many times. The rearrangement links TRBV3-1 to TRBJ2-7, with D perhaps matching TRBD2 (5 bases). Germline CDR1 LGHDT, CDR2 YNNKEL (reference sequence). V shed 4 bases and J shed 3 bases, with 13 bases lying between them. The CDR3 is 14 residues long. The CDR3 bases are TGTGCCAGCAGCCCACAAACGGGGTTCTACGAGCAGTACTTC. Its translation: CASSPQTGFYEQYF.

This clonotype was found a few times. V usage is TRBV5-1 and J usage is TRBJ1-2; D ambiguous. V lost 6 bases, J lost 0 bases, and 15 bases lay in between. Germline V gene data show CDR1 as SGHRS and CDR2 as YFSETQ. The CDR3 has 15 residues. The CDR3 protein is CASNRGESSNYGYTF. CDR3 nucleotide sequence: TGCGCCAGCAACCGTGGGGAGAGCTCTAACTATGGCTACACCTTC.

The chain links TRBV4-1 to TRBJ2-7; TRBD2 is a possible D gene (6 bases). The ends were cut back, 0 bases at V and 5 bases at J, with 26 bases in the middle. Germline CDR1 is MGHRA and CDR2 is YSYEKL. There are 19 residues in the CDR3. Here the CDR3 reads CASSQEARRRGSENNEQYF. The DNA of the CDR3 is TGCGCCAGCAGCCAAGAGGCCCGCCGTCGGGGGAGCGAAAATAACGAGCAGTACTTC.

This clonotype has a count of ten or more. The chain joins TRBV29-1 to TRBJ1-1; no reliable D call. Germline values: CDR1 SQVTM, CDR2 ANQGSEA. Trimming took off 4 bases at V and 1 base at J, with 7 bases between the two ends. The CDR3 is made up of 12 amino acids. DNA for the CDR3: TGCAGCGTTGGAGTCCAGAACACTGAAGCTTTCTTT. Amino acids: CSVGVQNTEAFF.

This chain uses TRBV27 with TRBJ1-5; D gene uncertain. V dropped 2 bases and J dropped 5 bases, with 10 bases sitting between them. There are 14 residues in the CDR3. CDR1 MNHEY and CDR2 SMNVEV come from the germline V gene (reference sequence). CDR3 bases: TGTGCCAGCAGTTTAACGTTTCGGGATCAGCCCCAGCATTTT. Translated, it gives CASSLTFRDQPQHF.

V is TRBV10-2 and J is TRBJ2-2; D possibly corresponds to TRBD2 (5 bases). This CDR3 region has 16 residues. Per germline, CDR1 WSHSY and CDR2 SAAADI. Trimming removed 3 bases at V and 3 bases at J, with 14 bases between. The CDR3 sequence: CASSDVLASYTGELFF. The CDR3 nucleotides are TGCGCCAGCAGTGACGTATTAGCGTCTTACACCGGGGAGCTGTTTTTT.

The V and J genes are TRBV27 and TRBJ2-2, with 7 bases aligning to TRBD1. The V segment lost 5 bases and the J segment 5 bases; nucleotides outside the gene matches: 11. The germline gives CDR1 MNHEY, CDR2 SMNVEV (reference sequence). The CDR3 length is 16 residues. In nucleotides, the CDR3 is TGTGCCAGCAGTCCTGCCCAGGGGGAAGCTACCGGGGAGCTGTTTTTT. The encoded protein is CASSPAQGEATGELFF.